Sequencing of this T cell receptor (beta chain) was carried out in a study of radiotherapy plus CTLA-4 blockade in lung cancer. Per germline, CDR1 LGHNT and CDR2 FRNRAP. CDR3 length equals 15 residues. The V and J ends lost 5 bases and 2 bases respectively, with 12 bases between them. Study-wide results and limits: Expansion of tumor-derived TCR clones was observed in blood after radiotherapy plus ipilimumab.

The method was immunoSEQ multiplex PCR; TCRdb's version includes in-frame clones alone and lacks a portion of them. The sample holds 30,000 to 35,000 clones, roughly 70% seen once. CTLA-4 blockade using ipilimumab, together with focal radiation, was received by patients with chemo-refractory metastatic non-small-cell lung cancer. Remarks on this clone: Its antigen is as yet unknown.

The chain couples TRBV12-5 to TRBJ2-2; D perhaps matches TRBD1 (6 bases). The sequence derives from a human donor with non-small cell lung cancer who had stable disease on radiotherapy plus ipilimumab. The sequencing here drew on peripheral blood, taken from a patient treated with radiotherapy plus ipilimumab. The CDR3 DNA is TGTGCTAGTGGTCCCGGGACACCCAACACCGGGGAGCTGTTTTTT. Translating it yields CASGPGTPNTGELFF.